The clone carrying this T cell receptor beta chain was found a few times. Its antigen is unidentified. Staining for CD45RO/CCR7/CD25/CD127/CD95/CD27 allowed sorting of CD4+ naive, central memory, regulatory and stem cell-like memory cells. Over 95% purity was reached by all sorted populations. Isolated RNA was reverse transcribed in full, so expressed TCRB transcripts were sequenced. The table came from immunoSEQ multiplex PCR; TCRdb's copy has only in-frame clones and leaves some out. This sample has 250,000 to 350,000 clones, with approximately 16% found just once. The data were taken from a study of beta chain features in type 1 diabetes. Study-level points and caveats: Patients with type 1 diabetes showed fewer VDJ junction insertions and more deletions. Shorter TCRB CDR3s, moderately but significantly so, were found in Type 1 diabetes patients in all four CD4+ subsets. Whether HLA type affects TCRB rearrangement stayed undetermined in the present work.

Trimming pared 6 bases from V and 4 bases from J, leaving 13 bases between. Germline V CDR1 and CDR2: MGHDK, SYGVNS. This CDR3 has 15 amino acids. The sequenced sample was naive CD4+ T cells from blood. The receptor's source is a young man with type 1 diabetes. This chain uses TRBV25-1 with TRBJ1-6, with D hard to call. The CDR3 bases are TGTGCCAGCAGGGAGAGTCTGGATTATAATTCACCCCTCCACTTT. This sequence encodes CASRESLDYNSPLHF.